The clone carrying this T cell receptor beta chain appeared a few times. The CDR3 is made up of 15 amino acids. The germline V gene encodes CDR1 SGHTA and CDR2 FQGTGA. Trimming removed 3 bases at V and 1 base at J, with 9 bases between. Repertoires were generated with immunoSEQ multiplex PCR, while TCRdb's copy carries only in-frame clones and drops some. The sample holds just over 350,000 clones, around nine tenths seen once. This record comes from a study of blood T cell repertoires in COVID-19. The chain uses TRBV7-3 and TRBJ2-2, with D perhaps matching TRBD2 (5 bases). The TCR comes from a woman between 55 and 75 years old with COVID-19, enrolled during active disease. Sequencing used peripheral blood. CDR3 DNA sequence: TGTGCCAGCAGCTTGGGCGGGCAGAACACCGGGGAGCTGTTTTTT. Its protein is CASSLGGQNTGELFF.